A selection of T cell receptor beta chains follows, all from one sample in a study of beta chain features in type 1 diabetes. Generated by immunoSEQ multiplex PCR, the TCRdb table keeps only in-frame clones and is missing some. The sample gives 600,000 to 700,000 clones, 9.5% to 15% of which show up once; more than 0.1% is in the top ten. Sample: naive CD4+ T cells from blood. These receptors were collected from a man under 40 with type 1 diabetes. Each CDR3 is given without its conserved first and last residue. Fields, in order: D gene, CDR3 length, V gene, J gene, clone size, CDR3 protein. The D gene is left open where the match is weak. For some rows the clone size is stated as once, few or many, or as a class when expanded; others skip it.

-	10	TRBV12-5	TRBJ2-2	few	ASGSADGELF
-	15	TRBV30	TRBJ2-7	few	AWSVVRVSVLAYEQY
-	15	TRBV4-1	TRBJ2-6	few	ASSRIRLYSGANVLT
-	13	TRBV4-2	TRBJ1-5	-	ASSPYYGGNQPQH
-	13	TRBV9	TRBJ1-6	few	ASSVEGQMNSPLH
-	10	TRBV5-1	TRBJ2-3	few	ASSLQGDTQY
-	10	TRBV18	TRBJ2-7	few	ASSPPNHEQY
TRBD1	11	TRBV18	TRBJ1-1	-	ASSLQGLTEAF
TRBD1	12	TRBV11-3	TRBJ1-2	-	ASSLDRGGDGYT
-	13	TRBV5-8	TRBJ2-3	-	ASSFVLAATDTQY
-	12	TRBV28	TRBJ1-4	-	ASTLWGTNEKLF
-	16	TRBV4-3	TRBJ1-5	few	ASSQGRGGRYSNQPQH
-	13	TRBV4-3	TRBJ1-1	-	ASSQEISVNTEAF
-	11	TRBV29-1	TRBJ2-7	few	SVPSSSSYEQY
-	13	TRBV9	TRBJ1-1	few	ASSGGGTTNTEAF
TRBD1	13	TRBV7-7	TRBJ2-1	few	ASSLGTGSTNEQF
-	10	TRBV6-5	TRBJ2-4	-	ASGVAKNIQY